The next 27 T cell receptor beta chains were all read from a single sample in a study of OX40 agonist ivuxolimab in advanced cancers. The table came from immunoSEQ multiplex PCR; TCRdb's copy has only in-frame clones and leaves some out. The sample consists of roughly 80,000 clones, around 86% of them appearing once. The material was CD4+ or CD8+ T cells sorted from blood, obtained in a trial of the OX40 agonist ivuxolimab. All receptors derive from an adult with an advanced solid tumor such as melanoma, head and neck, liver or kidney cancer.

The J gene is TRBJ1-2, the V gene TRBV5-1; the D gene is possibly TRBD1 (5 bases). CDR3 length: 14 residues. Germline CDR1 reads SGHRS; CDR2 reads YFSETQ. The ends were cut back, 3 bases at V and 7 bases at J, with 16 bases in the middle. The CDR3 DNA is TGCGCCAGCAGCTGGGGCACAGGAGATTCTGGCTACACCTTC. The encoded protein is CASSWGTGDSGYTF.

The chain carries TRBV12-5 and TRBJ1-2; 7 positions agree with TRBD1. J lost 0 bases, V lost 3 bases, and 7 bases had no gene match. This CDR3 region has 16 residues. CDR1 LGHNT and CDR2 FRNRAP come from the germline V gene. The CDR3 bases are TGTGCTAGTGGTTTTACCAGACAGGGCCCTAACTATGGCTACACCTTC. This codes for CASGFTRQGPNYGYTF.

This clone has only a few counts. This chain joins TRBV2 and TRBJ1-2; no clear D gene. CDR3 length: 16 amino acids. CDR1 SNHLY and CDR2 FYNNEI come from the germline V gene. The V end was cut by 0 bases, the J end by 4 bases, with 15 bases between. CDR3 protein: CASSEAFRNSLYGYTF. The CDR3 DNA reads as TGTGCCAGCAGTGAAGCTTTCAGGAATTCCCTCTATGGCTACACCTTC.

The CDR3 region is CASSSSRVTEAFF. The DNA of the CDR3 is TGTGCCAGCAGTTCGTCCAGGGTCACTGAAGCTTTCTTT. The chain carries TRBV6-5 and TRBJ1-1, with a weak D call TRBD1 (5 bases). There are 13 residues in the CDR3. Germline-derived CDR1 and CDR2 are MNHEY and SVGAGI. Trimming took 4 bases from V and 4 from J, leaving 10 bases between them.

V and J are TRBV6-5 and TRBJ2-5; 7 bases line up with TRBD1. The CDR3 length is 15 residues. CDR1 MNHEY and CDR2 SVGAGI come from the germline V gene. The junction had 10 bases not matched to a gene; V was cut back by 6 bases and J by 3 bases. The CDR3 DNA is TGTGCCAGCAGCCCGACAGGGCCGGGTGAAGAGACCCAGTACTTC. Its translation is CASSPTGPGEETQYF.

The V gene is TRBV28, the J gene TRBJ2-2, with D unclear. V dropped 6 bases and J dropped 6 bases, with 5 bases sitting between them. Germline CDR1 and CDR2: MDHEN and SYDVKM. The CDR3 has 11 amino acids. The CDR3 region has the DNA TGTGCCAGCAGGGGCGCCGGGGAGCTGTTTTTT. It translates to CASRGAGELFF.

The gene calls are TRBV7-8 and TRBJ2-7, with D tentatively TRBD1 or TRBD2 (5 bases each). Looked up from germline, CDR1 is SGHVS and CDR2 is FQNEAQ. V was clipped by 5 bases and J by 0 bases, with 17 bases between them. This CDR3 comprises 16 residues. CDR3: CASSQGGSRGSYEQYF. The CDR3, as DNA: TGTGCCAGCAGCCAGGGTGGATCCCGGGGCTCCTACGAGCAGTACTTC. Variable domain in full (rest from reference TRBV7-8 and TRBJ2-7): GAGVSQSPRYKVAKRGQDVALRCDPISGHVSLFWYQQALGQGPEFLTYFQNEAQLDKSGLPSDRFFAERPEGSVSTLKIQRTQQEDSAVYLCASSQGGSRGSYEQYFGPGTRLTVT.

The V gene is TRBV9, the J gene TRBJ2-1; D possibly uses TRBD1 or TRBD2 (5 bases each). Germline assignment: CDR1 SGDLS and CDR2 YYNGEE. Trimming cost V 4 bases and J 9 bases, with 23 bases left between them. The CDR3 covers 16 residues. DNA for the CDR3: TGTGCCAGCAGCTGGACCCGGGACCTGCTTAGTGGTGAGCAGTTCTTC. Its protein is CASSWTRDLLSGEQFF.

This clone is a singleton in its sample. This chain's CDR3 is CASCSGIYEQYF. As DNA, the CDR3 is TGTGCCAGCTGTAGCGGGATATACGAGCAGTACTTC. The gene calls are TRBV28 and TRBJ2-7, with 8 positions matching TRBD2. The CDR3 consists of 12 residues. The germline V gene has CDR1 MDHEN and CDR2 SYDVKM. The ends lost 8 bases at V and 4 bases at J; junction bases unmatched: 4. The entire variable domain, with the rest obtained from reference TRBV28 and TRBJ2-7, is as follows: DVKVTQSSRYLVKRTGEKVFLECVQDMDHENMFWYRQDPGLGLRLIYFSYDVKMKEKGDIPEGYSVSREKKERFSLILESASTNQTSMYLCASCSGIYEQYFGPGTRLTVT.

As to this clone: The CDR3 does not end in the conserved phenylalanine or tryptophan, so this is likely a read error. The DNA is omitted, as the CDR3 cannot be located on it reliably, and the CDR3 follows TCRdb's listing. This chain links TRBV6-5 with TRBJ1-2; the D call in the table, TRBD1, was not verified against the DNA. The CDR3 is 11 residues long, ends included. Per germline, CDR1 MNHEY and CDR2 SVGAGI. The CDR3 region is CASRDIQGWSI.

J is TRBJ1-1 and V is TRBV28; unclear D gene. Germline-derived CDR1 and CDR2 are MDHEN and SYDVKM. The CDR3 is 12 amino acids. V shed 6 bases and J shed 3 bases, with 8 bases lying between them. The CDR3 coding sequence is TGTGCCAGCAGATGGTTGGACACTGAAGCTTTCTTT. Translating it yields CASRWLDTEAFF.

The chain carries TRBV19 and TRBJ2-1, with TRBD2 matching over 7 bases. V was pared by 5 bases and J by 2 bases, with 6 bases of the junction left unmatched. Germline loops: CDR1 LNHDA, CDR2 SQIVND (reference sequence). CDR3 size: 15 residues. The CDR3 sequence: CASSSGGRAYNEQFF. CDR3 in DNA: TGTGCCAGTAGTTCGGGGGGTAGGGCCTACAATGAGCAGTTCTTC.

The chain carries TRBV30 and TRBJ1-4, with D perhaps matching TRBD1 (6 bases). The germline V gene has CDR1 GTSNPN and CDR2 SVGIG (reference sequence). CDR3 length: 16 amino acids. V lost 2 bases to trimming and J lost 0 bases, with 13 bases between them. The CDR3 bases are TGTGCCTGGAGTTTAGGGGGAGGTTCAACTAATGAAAAACTGTTTTTT. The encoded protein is CAWSLGGGSTNEKLFF. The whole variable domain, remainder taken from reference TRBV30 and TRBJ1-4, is SQTIHQWPATLVQPVGSPLSLECTVEGTSNPNLYWYRQAAGRGLQLLFYSVGIGQISSEVPQNLSASRPQDRQFILSSKKLLLSDSGFYLCAWSLGGGSTNEKLFFGSGTQLSVL.

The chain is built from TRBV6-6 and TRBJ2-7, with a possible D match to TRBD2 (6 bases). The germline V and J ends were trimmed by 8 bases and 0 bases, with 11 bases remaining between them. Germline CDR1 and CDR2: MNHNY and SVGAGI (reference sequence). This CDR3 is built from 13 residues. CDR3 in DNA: TGTGCCAGCCGCGACGGGAGCTCCTACGAGCAGTACTTC. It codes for CASRDGSSYEQYF.

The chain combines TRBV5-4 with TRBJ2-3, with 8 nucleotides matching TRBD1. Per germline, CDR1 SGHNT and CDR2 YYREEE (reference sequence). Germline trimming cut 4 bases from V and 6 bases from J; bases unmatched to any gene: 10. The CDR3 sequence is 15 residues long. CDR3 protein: CASSPQGAMRDTQYF. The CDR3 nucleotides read TGTGCCAGCAGCCCCCAGGGGGCGATGAGGGATACGCAGTATTTT.

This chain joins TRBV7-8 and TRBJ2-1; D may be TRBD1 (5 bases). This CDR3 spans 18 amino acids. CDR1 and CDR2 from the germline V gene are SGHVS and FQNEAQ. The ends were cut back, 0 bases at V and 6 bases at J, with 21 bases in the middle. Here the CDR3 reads CASSLAPGWNSKTNEQFF. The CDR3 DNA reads TGTGCCAGCAGCTTAGCACCAGGGTGGAACTCTAAAACCAATGAGCAGTTCTTC.

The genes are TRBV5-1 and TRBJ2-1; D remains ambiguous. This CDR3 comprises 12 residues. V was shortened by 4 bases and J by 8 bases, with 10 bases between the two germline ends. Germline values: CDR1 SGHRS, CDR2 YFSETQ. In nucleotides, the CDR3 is TGCGCCAGCAGCAGGGATTGGGATGAGCAGTTCTTC. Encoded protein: CASSRDWDEQFF.

The CDR3 is CASSGARPNTGELFF. The CDR3, as DNA: TGTGCCAGCAGTGGGGCCCGACCGAACACCGGGGAGCTGTTTTTT. The V gene is TRBV25-1, the J gene TRBJ2-2, with D uncertain. The V gene's germline CDR1 is MGHDK and CDR2 SYGVNS. V shed 4 bases and J shed 0 bases, with 9 bases lying between them. The CDR3 contains 15 residues.

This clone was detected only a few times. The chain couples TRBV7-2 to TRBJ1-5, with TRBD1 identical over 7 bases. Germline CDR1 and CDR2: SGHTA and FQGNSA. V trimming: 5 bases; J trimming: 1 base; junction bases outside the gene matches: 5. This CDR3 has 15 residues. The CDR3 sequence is CASSPTGQSNQPQHF. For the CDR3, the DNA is TGTGCCAGCAGCCCGACGGGACAGAGCAATCAGCCCCAGCATTTT.

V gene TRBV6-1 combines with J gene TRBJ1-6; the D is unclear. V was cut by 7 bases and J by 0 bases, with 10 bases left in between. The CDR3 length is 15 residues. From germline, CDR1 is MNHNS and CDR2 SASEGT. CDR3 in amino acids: CASNGYLSYNSPLHF. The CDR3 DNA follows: TGTGCCAGCAATGGGTACCTCTCCTATAATTCACCCCTCCACTTT.

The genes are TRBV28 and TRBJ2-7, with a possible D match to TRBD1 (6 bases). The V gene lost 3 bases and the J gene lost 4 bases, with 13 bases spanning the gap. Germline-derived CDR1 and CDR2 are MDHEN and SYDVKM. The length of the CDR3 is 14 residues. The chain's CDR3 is CASSLGARLYEQYF. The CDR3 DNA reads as TGTGCCAGCAGTTTGGGGGCGCGTCTGTACGAGCAGTACTTC.

The CDR3 loop reads CASRPKRTPNIDTIYF. CDR3 nucleotide sequence: TGTGCCAGCAGGCCGAAGCGGACCCCTAACATTGACACCATATATTTT. The J gene is TRBJ1-3, the V gene TRBV7-9; D call uncertain. The CDR3 covers 16 residues. Between the trimmed V and J ends, which lost 6 bases and 8 bases, there was a span of 23 bases. CDR1 is SEHNR and CDR2 is FQNEAQ in the germline V gene (reference sequence). Complete variable domain (other parts from reference TRBV7-9 and TRBJ1-3): DTGVSQNPRHKITKRGQNVTFRCDPISEHNRLYWYRQTLGQGPEFLTYFQNEAQLEKSRLLSDRFSAERPKGSFSTLEIQRTEQGDSAMYLCASRPKRTPNIDTIYFGEGSWLTVV.

The CDR3 DNA is TGTGCCAGTAGTATAGGGGGACTAGCGGGAGCGCAAGAGACCCAGTACTTC. It is translated as CASSIGGLAGAQETQYF. V gene TRBV19 combines with J gene TRBJ2-5, with 14 bases that match TRBD2. Germline V gives CDR1 LNHDA, CDR2 SQIVND (reference sequence). The length of the CDR3 is 17 residues. V lost 1 base to trimming and J lost 2 bases; unmatched junction nucleotides: 3.

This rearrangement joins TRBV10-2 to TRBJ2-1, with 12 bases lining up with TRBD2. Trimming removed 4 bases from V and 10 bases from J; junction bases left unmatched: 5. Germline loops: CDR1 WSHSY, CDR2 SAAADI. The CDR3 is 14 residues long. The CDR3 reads CASSASGRAGEQFF. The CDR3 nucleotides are TGCGCCAGCAGTGCTAGCGGGAGGGCCGGAGAGCAGTTCTTC.

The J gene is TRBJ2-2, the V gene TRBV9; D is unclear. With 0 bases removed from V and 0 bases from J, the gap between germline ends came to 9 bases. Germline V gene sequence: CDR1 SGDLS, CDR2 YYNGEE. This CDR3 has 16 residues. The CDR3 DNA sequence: TGTGCCAGCAGCGTAGGGGCGGCCTCGAACACCGGGGAGCTGTTTTTT. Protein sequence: CASSVGAASNTGELFF.

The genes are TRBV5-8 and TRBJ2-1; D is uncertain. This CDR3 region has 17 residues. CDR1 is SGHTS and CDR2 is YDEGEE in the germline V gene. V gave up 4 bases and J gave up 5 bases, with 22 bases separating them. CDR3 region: CASSRRPIGIGNNEQFF. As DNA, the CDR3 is TGTGCCAGCAGCCGCCGCCCCATTGGAATTGGTAACAATGAGCAGTTCTTC.

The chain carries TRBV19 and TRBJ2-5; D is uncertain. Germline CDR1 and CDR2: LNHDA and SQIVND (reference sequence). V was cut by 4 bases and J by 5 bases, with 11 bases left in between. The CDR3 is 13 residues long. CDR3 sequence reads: CASSTYSQETQYF. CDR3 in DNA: TGTGCCAGTAGTACCTATAGCCAGGAGACCCAGTACTTC.